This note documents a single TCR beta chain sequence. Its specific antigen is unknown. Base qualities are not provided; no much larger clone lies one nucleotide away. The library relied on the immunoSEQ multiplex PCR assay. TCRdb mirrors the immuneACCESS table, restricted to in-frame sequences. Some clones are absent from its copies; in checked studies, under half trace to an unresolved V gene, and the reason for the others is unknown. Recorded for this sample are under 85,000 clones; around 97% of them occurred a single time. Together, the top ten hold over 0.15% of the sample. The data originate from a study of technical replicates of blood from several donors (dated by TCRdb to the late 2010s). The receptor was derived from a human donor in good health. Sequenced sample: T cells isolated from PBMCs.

This receptor has the CDR3 CASRRGTRETQYF. The DNA sequence reads TGTGCCAGCAGGCGCGGGACGAGAGAGACCCAGTACTTC. Here the chain combines TRBV6-1 and TRBJ2-5, and TRBD2 may be the D gene, going by 6 matching bases. From the germline V gene, CDR1 is MNHNS and CDR2 is SASEGT. V is reduced by 6 bases and J by 4 bases, leaving a spacing of 12 bases between them. The CDR3 measures 13 amino acids from cysteine to phenylalanine. Only CDR3 DNA remains: 39 bases, in frame from the first base.